A single sample gave rise to the 28 T cell receptor beta chains below, sequenced in a study of cytomegalovirus exposure and HLA in healthy donors. Primers included in the PCR were 60 Vbeta and 13 Jbeta primers. TCRdb's copy holds only in-frame clones and misses some; the assay was immunoSEQ multiplex PCR. This sample carries 85,000 to 120,000 clones, over 60% of them seen once, and the ten largest clones take around 6.4%. The sample taken for sequencing was PBMCs. These receptor sequences come from a woman aged 45-65 years in good health and CMV-seropositive.

The J gene is TRBJ2-7, the V gene TRBV21-1; the listed D gene, TRBD1, was not tested against the DNA. TRBV21-1 is designated a pseudogene. The CDR3 covers 18 residues. This chain's CDR3 is CASSKILTGQVFSYEQYF. CDR3 bases: TGTGCCAGCAGCAAAATCCTGACGGGACAGGTCTTCTCCTACGAGCAGTACTTC.

The V call is TRBV9, the J call TRBJ2-1, with a tentative D call TRBD2 (6 bases). Trimming stripped 3 bases from V and 5 bases from J, with 21 bases between. CDR1 and CDR2 from the germline V gene are SGDLS and YYNGEE. The CDR3 is made up of 17 amino acids. CDR3 in DNA: TGTGCCAGCAGCGCCTTCTCTAGCGTCGGGTGGGACAATGAGCAGTTCTTC. Protein sequence: CASSAFSSVGWDNEQFF.

This clone was found a few times. The CDR3 is CASSRSTGTGGTQYF. CDR3 in DNA: TGTGCCAGCAGTCGGAGTACCGGGACAGGGGGGACCCAGTACTTC. The chain links TRBV2 to TRBJ2-5, with 11 nucleotides matching TRBD1. The CDR3 sequence is 15 residues long. The V and J ends lost 5 bases and 7 bases, in that order; junction bases with no gene match: 9. Germline CDR1 SNHLY, CDR2 FYNNEI.

This chain uses TRBV9 with TRBJ1-1, with a possible D match to TRBD1 (5 bases). Looked up from germline, CDR1 is SGDLS and CDR2 is YYNGEE. The CDR3 extends over 15 amino acids. V lost 0 bases and J lost 4, with 13 bases in between. CDR3 sequence: CASSVGQAGGTEAFF. In DNA, the CDR3 is TGTGCCAGCAGCGTAGGGCAGGCGGGGGGCACTGAAGCTTTCTTT.

J is TRBJ1-6 and V is TRBV7-2; no firm D call. Germline V gives CDR1 SGHTA, CDR2 FQGNSA. There are 15 residues in the CDR3. Trimming removed 5 bases from V and 4 bases from J, with 12 bases in between. Written as DNA, the CDR3 is TGTGCCAGCAGCACAGCCTCGGTGTATAATTCACCCCTCCACTTT. This sequence encodes CASSTASVYNSPLHF.

V gene TRBV7-2 combines with J gene TRBJ2-1; perhaps TRBD2 as D (6 bases). The CDR3 is made up of 16 amino acids. Trimming shortened V by 3 bases and J by 6 bases, and 18 bases separated the two germline ends. Germline assignment: CDR1 SGHTA and CDR2 FQGNSA. The CDR3 loop reads CASSFSGNRRSNEQFF. As DNA, the CDR3 is TGTGCCAGCAGCTTTAGCGGAAATAGAAGGAGCAATGAGCAGTTCTTC.

CDR3 loop: CASSQRLAGGSSTDTQYF. In nucleotides, the CDR3 is TGTGCCAGCAGCCAAAGACTAGCGGGGGGAAGTAGCACAGATACGCAGTATTTT. The chain employs TRBV4-2 and TRBJ2-3, with 13 bases lining up with TRBD2. CDR1 and CDR2 (germline): LGHNA, YNFKEQ. Trimming at V came to 2 bases and at J to 0 bases, leaving 5 bases not matched to a gene. The CDR3 runs 18 residues.

This clone has ten or more counts. The chain uses TRBV4-1 and TRBJ1-1, with D maybe TRBD1 (5 bases). Germline CDR1 is MGHRA and CDR2 is YSYEKL. The V gene lost 1 base and the J gene lost 4 bases, with 10 bases spanning the gap. This CDR3 is 14 amino acids long. The chain's CDR3 is CASSQASGFTEAFF. CDR3 coding DNA: TGCGCCAGCAGCCAAGCTTCAGGGTTCACTGAAGCTTTCTTT.

The genes are TRBV27 and TRBJ1-2; 12 nucleotides align to TRBD1. The CDR3 has 14 amino acids. V was clipped by 5 bases and J by 8 bases; unmatched bases: 6. Germline V gene lookup returns CDR1 MNHEY and CDR2 SMNVEV (reference sequence). CDR3: CASSTGTGGDGYTF. The CDR3 DNA reads TGTGCCAGCAGTACCGGGACAGGGGGCGACGGCTACACCTTC.

This clone was seen only a few times. The CDR3 sequence: CASINGPRHKVYGYTF. In nucleotides, the CDR3 is TGTGCCAGCATCAATGGGCCCCGCCATAAAGTTTATGGCTACACCTTC. This chain joins TRBV7-8 and TRBJ1-2; D unresolved. This CDR3 is built from 16 residues. The V and J ends lost 7 bases and 5 bases respectively, with 23 bases between them. CDR1 and CDR2 (germline): SGHVS, FQNEAQ.

This chain connects TRBV6-1 to TRBJ2-3; no definite D call. This CDR3 has 14 residues. The germline V gene encodes CDR1 MNHNS and CDR2 SASEGT. V dropped 0 bases and J dropped 3 bases, with 7 bases sitting between them. CDR3 region: CASSEARSTDTQYF. DNA for the CDR3: TGTGCCAGCAGTGAAGCCCGTTCGACAGATACGCAGTATTTT.

V gene TRBV6-6 combines with J gene TRBJ2-7, with 7 bases aligning to TRBD1. The germline gives CDR1 MNHNY, CDR2 SVGAGI (reference sequence). The CDR3 has 15 amino acids. V lost 5 bases to trimming and J lost 2 bases; unmatched junction nucleotides: 9. The CDR3 DNA is TGTGCCAGCAGTAACACCGGGACAGCTACCTACGAGCAGTACTTC. Translated, it gives CASSNTGTATYEQYF.

The chain has TRBV28 and TRBJ1-4; unclear D gene. Trimming stripped 3 bases from V and 5 bases from J, with 10 bases between. The CDR3 contains 14 residues. CDR1 and CDR2 (germline): MDHEN, SYDVKM. In DNA, the CDR3 is TGTGCCAGCAGTTTCGTACCGACAAATGAAAAACTGTTTTTT. Translated, it gives CASSFVPTNEKLFF.

The chain links TRBV9 to TRBJ2-3, with TRBD2 as a possible D gene (6 bases). Deletions cut 4 bases from V and 4 bases from J, with 10 bases between. This CDR3 region has 13 residues. The germline V gene encodes CDR1 SGDLS and CDR2 YYNGEE. The CDR3 region has the DNA TGTGCCAGCAGCCCCGGGGGTTCAGATACGCAGTATTTT. It specifies CASSPGGSDTQYF.

This chain uses TRBV2 with TRBJ2-5; 8 bases fit TRBD2. This CDR3 is built from 14 residues. Per the germline V gene, CDR1 is SNHLY and CDR2 is FYNNEI. The trim removed 5 bases at V and 5 bases at J, leaving 7 bases unmatched. DNA for the CDR3: TGTGCCAGCAGTCTCGGGACTAGTTTTGAGACCCAGTACTTC. It specifies CASSLGTSFETQYF.

This clone was seen once. The chain links TRBV6-6 to TRBJ1-5; 7 bases agree with TRBD1. CDR1 and CDR2 (germline): MNHNY, SVGAGI (reference sequence). The CDR3 is 14 amino acids. Germline trimming cut 6 bases from V and 7 bases from J; bases unmatched to any gene: 9. The CDR3 loop is CASSARAGGQPQHF. In DNA, the CDR3 is TGTGCCAGCAGCGCCAGGGCAGGGGGACAGCCCCAGCATTTT.

This clone occurred once. This chain joins TRBV27 and TRBJ2-3; TRBD2 matches 12 bases. The V segment lost 3 bases and the J segment 4 bases; nucleotides outside the gene matches: 14. Germline CDR1 and CDR2: MNHEY and SMNVEV (reference sequence). CDR3 length: 19 residues. For the CDR3, the DNA is TGTGCCAGCAGTTTTCTTCCGACTAGCGGGGGACCGGGACCAGATACGCAGTATTTT. Amino acids: CASSFLPTSGGPGPDTQYF.

The V gene is TRBV2, the J gene TRBJ1-3; tentatively, D is TRBD1 (5 bases). The germline CDR1 and CDR2 sequences are SNHLY and FYNNEI. This CDR3 is 16 amino acids long. V was shortened by 2 bases and J by 0 bases, with 11 bases between the two germline ends. Here the CDR3 reads CASSEFQGTSGNTIYF. The DNA of the CDR3 is TGTGCCAGCAGTGAATTCCAGGGAACCTCTGGAAACACCATATATTTT.

This chain connects TRBV18 to TRBJ1-1; the D gene is possibly TRBD1 (5 bases). V was shortened by 4 bases and J by 0 bases, with 12 bases between the two germline ends. The CDR3 is 15 amino acids. The germline gives CDR1 KGHSH, CDR2 LQKENI. Here the CDR3 reads CASSLRVLLNTEAFF. As DNA, the CDR3 is TGTGCCAGCTCACTCAGGGTGCTACTGAACACTGAAGCTTTCTTT.

V is TRBV9 and J is TRBJ1-6; TRBD1 aligns across 8 bases. V lost 3 bases to trimming and J lost 14 bases; unmatched junction nucleotides: 7. The CDR3 is made up of 13 amino acids. Germline-derived CDR1 and CDR2 are SGDLS and YYNGEE. The CDR3 region is CASSAGQGRTLHF. The CDR3 coding sequence is TGTGCCAGCAGCGCCGGACAGGGAAGAACCCTCCACTTT.

This clone has only a few counts. This chain connects TRBV4-3 to TRBJ2-1; weak D call: TRBD1 (9 bases). Between the trimmed V and J ends, which lost 4 bases and 13 bases, there was a span of 20 bases. Germline V CDR1 and CDR2: LGHNA, YSLEER. CDR3 length: 14 residues. This chain's CDR3 is CASSLRAGGQGQFF. The CDR3 DNA follows: TGCGCCAGCAGCCTAAGGGCGGGGGGACAGGGACAGTTCTTC.

CDR3 in DNA: TGTGCCAGCTCACCTCCAATTGGGCTAGCGGGGCAAGAGACCCAGTACTTC. Its protein is CASSPPIGLAGQETQYF. This chain links TRBV18 with TRBJ2-5, with 9 positions matching TRBD2. CDR3 length: 17 residues. The germline CDR1 and CDR2 sequences are KGHSH and LQKENI. Germline trimming cut 3 bases from V and 2 bases from J; bases unmatched to any gene: 10.

The chain joins TRBV18 to TRBJ1-5; 7 bases align to TRBD1. The CDR3 covers 15 residues. Germline V gives CDR1 KGHSH, CDR2 LQKENI. The V gene end was trimmed by 3 bases and the J gene end by 4 bases; junction bases not matched to a gene: 6. CDR3 coding DNA: TGTGCCAGCTCACCTCGGGGACAGCGAAATCAGCCCCAGCATTTT. This sequence encodes CASSPRGQRNQPQHF.

The chain joins TRBV5-1 to TRBJ1-1; tentatively, D is TRBD1 (5 bases). The CDR3 is made up of 14 amino acids. V was shortened by 7 bases and J by 1 base, with 14 bases between the two germline ends. Germline CDR1 SGHRS, CDR2 YFSETQ. CDR3 in amino acids: CASAGRGTNTEAFF. DNA of the CDR3: TGCGCCAGCGCCGGCCGGGGGACGAACACTGAAGCTTTCTTT. The full variable domain, its missing parts supplied by reference TRBV5-1 and TRBJ1-1, is KAGVTQTPRYLIKTRGQQVTLSCSPISGHRSVSWYQQTPGQGLQFLFEYFSETQRNKGNFPGRFSGRQFSNSRSEMNVSTLELGDSALYLCASAGRGTNTEAFFGQGTRLTVV.

This rearrangement joins TRBV5-1 to TRBJ2-7; 9 bases align to TRBD1. Germline trimming cut 4 bases from V and 3 bases from J; bases unmatched to any gene: 5. CDR1 and CDR2 from the germline V gene are SGHRS and YFSETQ. The CDR3 extends over 14 amino acids. In DNA, the CDR3 is TGCGCCAGCAGCCAGAGGACAGGGGTCTACGAGCAGTACTTC. It yields the protein CASSQRTGVYEQYF. The full variable domain, rest sourced from reference TRBV5-1 and TRBJ2-7, is KAGVTQTPRYLIKTRGQQVTLSCSPISGHRSVSWYQQTPGQGLQFLFEYFSETQRNKGNFPGRFSGRQFSNSRSEMNVSTLELGDSALYLCASSQRTGVYEQYFGPGTRLTVT.

This chain connects TRBV2 to TRBJ2-5, with 7 bases lining up with TRBD1. This CDR3 comprises 14 residues. CDR1 and CDR2 from the germline V gene are SNHLY and FYNNEI. V trimming: 6 bases; J trimming: 1 base; junction bases outside the gene matches: 5. The CDR3 loop is CASRRRQGQETQYF. In DNA, the CDR3 is TGTGCCAGCAGGCGAAGACAGGGCCAAGAGACCCAGTACTTC.

The genes are TRBV4-1 and TRBJ2-1; 8 positions match TRBD2. In germline, CDR1 is MGHRA, CDR2 YSYEKL. This CDR3 comprises 15 residues. The junction had 4 bases not matched to a gene; V was cut back by 0 bases and J by 6 bases. CDR3 DNA sequence: TGCGCCAGCAGCCAAGACTTTAGCGGGGCCAATGAGCAGTTCTTC. Its translation: CASSQDFSGANEQFF.

The chain combines TRBV18 with TRBJ2-2; 9 bases agree with TRBD1. Germline assignment: CDR1 KGHSH and CDR2 LQKENI. Trimming at V came to 4 bases and at J to 0 bases, leaving 9 bases not matched to a gene. The CDR3 is 18 residues long. DNA for the CDR3: TGTGCCAGCTCACGAACCGGGACAGGGTCTGCGAACACCGGGGAGCTGTTTTTT. Its protein product is CASSRTGTGSANTGELFF.